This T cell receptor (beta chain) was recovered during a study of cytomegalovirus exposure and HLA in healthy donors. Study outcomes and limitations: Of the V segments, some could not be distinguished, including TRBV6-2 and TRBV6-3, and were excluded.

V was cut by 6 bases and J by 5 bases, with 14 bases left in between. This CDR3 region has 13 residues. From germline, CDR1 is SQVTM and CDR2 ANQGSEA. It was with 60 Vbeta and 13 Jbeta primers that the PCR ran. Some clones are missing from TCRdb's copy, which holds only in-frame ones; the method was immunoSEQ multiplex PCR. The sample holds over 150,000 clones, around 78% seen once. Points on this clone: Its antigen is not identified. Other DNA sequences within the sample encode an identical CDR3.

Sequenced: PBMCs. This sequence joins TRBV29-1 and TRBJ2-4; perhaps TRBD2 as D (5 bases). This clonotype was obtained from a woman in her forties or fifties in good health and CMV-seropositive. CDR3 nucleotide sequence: TGCAGCGTCTCGGACGGAGGTCAAAACATTCAGTACTTC. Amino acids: CSVSDGGQNIQYF.